These 7 T cell receptor beta chains were sequenced from one sample in a study of T cell responses to AZD1222 COVID-19 vaccine. Sequencing was performed with immunoSEQ multiplex PCR; in TCRdb, only in-frame clones are kept and a portion is missing. In the table there are around 140,000 clones, about 93% of which are singletons. Sequenced here: peripheral blood, sampled on day 0 of AZD1222 vaccination. These receptors came from an adult in good health.

The rearrangement joins TRBV5-5 to TRBJ2-7; D is perhaps TRBD1 or TRBD2 (5 bases each). This CDR3 is built from 16 residues. Looked up from germline, CDR1 is SGHKS and CDR2 is YYEKEE (reference sequence). Trimming took 4 bases from V and 0 from J, leaving 17 bases between them. The CDR3 loop reads CASSPSGPGTSYEQYF. In nucleotides, the CDR3 is TGTGCCAGCAGCCCTTCGGGACCGGGGACCTCCTACGAGCAGTACTTC.

This chain's CDR3 is CASSLGTGRMNTEAFF. CDR3 coding DNA: TGTGCCAGCAGCTTAGGGACAGGGAGAATGAACACTGAAGCTTTCTTT. The rearrangement joins TRBV13 to TRBJ1-1, with 7 positions matching TRBD1. The J segment lost 0 bases and the V segment lost 0 bases, leaving 4 bases of the junction unmatched. Germline V gives CDR1 PRHDT, CDR2 FYEKMQ (reference sequence). This CDR3 has 16 amino acids.

V is TRBV7-9 and J is TRBJ2-3, with TRBD2 matching over 8 bases. Germline CDR1 SEHNR, CDR2 FQNEAQ (reference sequence). CDR3 length equals 19 residues. The trim removed 5 bases at V and 1 base at J, leaving 17 bases unmatched. As DNA, the CDR3 is TGTGCCAGCAGCAACCCTGAGGCGGGGGGACCACTAGGCACAGATACGCAGTATTTT. Protein product: CASSNPEAGGPLGTDTQYF.

V is TRBV9 and J is TRBJ2-1, with 8 bases identical to TRBD2. Germline lookup yields CDR1 SGDLS and CDR2 YYNGEE. V lost 3 bases and J lost 10; bases outside the gene matches: 18. The CDR3 covers 17 residues. CDR3 nucleotides: TGTGCCAGCAGCGGGCCTCTGGGCGGGGGGATCCTTTGGGAGCAGTTCTTC. Its translation: CASSGPLGGGILWEQFF.

This chain connects TRBV30 to TRBJ1-6, with D unclear. Deletions cut 0 bases from V and 6 bases from J, with 12 bases between. Germline V gene data show CDR1 as GTSNPN and CDR2 as SVGIG (reference sequence). CDR3 length equals 15 residues. CDR3 amino acids: CAWSVSWGSNSPLHF. The CDR3 DNA sequence: TGTGCCTGGAGTGTATCTTGGGGAAGTAATTCACCCCTCCACTTT.

This sequence joins TRBV12-3 or TRBV12-4 and TRBJ1-2; D is ambiguous. This CDR3 spans 13 amino acids. The ends were cut back, 2 bases at V and 8 bases at J, with 12 bases in the middle. The CDR3 nucleotides are TGTGCCAGCAGTTTAAAACGGAAACGAGGCTACACCTTC. Translating gives CASSLKRKRGYTF.

This sequence joins TRBV19 and TRBJ1-4; possible D gene TRBD1, 6 bases. CDR1 LNHDA and CDR2 SQIVND come from the germline V gene (reference sequence). Trimming removed 3 bases at V and 3 bases at J, with 14 bases between. The CDR3 is 16 amino acids. The CDR3 DNA is TGTGCCAGTAGTATGGACAGAGCCGCAGCTAATGAAAAACTGTTTTTT. It is translated as CASSMDRAAANEKLFF. Supplemented by reference TRBV19 and TRBJ1-4, the full variable domain reads DGGITQSPKYLFRKEGQNVTLSCEQNLNHDAMYWYRQDPGQGLRLIYYSQIVNDFQKGDIAEGYSVSREKKESFPLTVTSAQKNPTAFYLCASSMDRAAANEKLFFGSGTQLSVL.